The entry that follows covers one T cell receptor (beta chain) sequence. Its antigen is not yet known. No much larger clone is present one base from it, and per-base qualities are unavailable. Patients with a history of autoimmune disease or receiving systemic immunosuppression were excluded from the trial. Peripheral blood for TCR sequencing was collected from all dose cohorts at baseline, on cycle 4 day 1, and on cycle 7 day 1. The samples were taken from a phase I, first-in-human, multicenter, open-label dose-escalation trial of ivuxolimab. Adults with locally advanced or metastatic melanoma, renal cell, hepatocellular, or head and neck squamous cell carcinoma were enrolled in the trial. Before TCR sequencing, CD4+ and CD8+ T cells were separately sorted from peripheral blood. This sample is drawn from a study of OX40 agonist ivuxolimab in advanced cancers. Regarding the complete study: Ivuxolimab was a fully human IgG2 agonistic monoclonal antibody targeting the costimulatory receptor OX40 (CD134). Prior anti-PD-1, anti-PD-L1 or anti-CTLA-4 therapy was permitted, and checkpoint inhibitors had been received by less than 45% of dose-escalation patients. Intravenous ivuxolimab was administered to patients every 2 weeks at six dose levels: 0.01, 0.1, 0.3, 1.5, 3 and 10 mg/kg. Partial responses were achieved by three dose-escalation patients, of whom one had hepatocellular carcinoma and two had cutaneous melanoma. In the dose-escalation cohort, 82.7% of patients were male, and the mean age was 60 years with a range of about 20 to 90. The point of sequencing TCRbeta in the periphery was to test whether ivuxolimab changed TCR sequence diversity and drove clonal T-cell expansion. Among the roughly 52 dose-escalation patients, 19 had hepatocellular carcinoma, roughly 15 melanoma, 9 renal cell carcinoma and 9 head and neck cancer. The monotherapy dose-escalation portion (N ≈ 50 patients) of the phase I ivuxolimab trial is reported in the paper. Paper-wide results and their limitations: Low levels of normalized T-cell clonal expansion were also seen in some patients who did not respond. Clonal expansion of both CD4+ and CD8+ blood T cells was observed from baseline to week 6 at doses 0.1 to 3.0 mg/kg. In the 0.1-3.0 mg/kg groups, partial responders were among the patients with the lowest normalized peripheral clonal expansion, particularly in CD8+ T cells. After ivuxolimab, expanded clones were on average more numerous among CD8+ T cells than among CD4+ T cells. The antigen specificity of the peripheral T cells that underwent clonal expansion was not determined.

To sequence the TCRbeta CDR3 region, genomic DNA was isolated from the sorted cells. The immunoSEQ Assay was used to sequence the TCRbeta CDR3 regions. The table was pulled from immuneACCESS by TCRdb, which kept in-frame rearrangements only. Such tables lose some clones; where checked, under half of the loss comes from unresolved V genes, and the rest has no known cause. Present in this sample are about 130,000 clones, approximately 90% of which were seen just once. The ten largest make up roughly 1.1% of the sample. The CDR3 goes from the cysteine to the phenylalanine over 15 residues. Just CDR3 DNA is preserved here, 45 bases in frame from base 1. Trimming at the junction amounts to 5 bases on V and 0 bases on J, and the germline ends lie 14 bases apart. The germline V gene yields MNHNS for CDR1 and SASEGT for CDR2.

The chain is assembled from TRBV6-1 and TRBJ2-7; the D gene remains uncertain. Sample: CD4+ or CD8+ T cells sorted from blood, taken in a trial of the OX40 agonist ivuxolimab. This receptor was taken from an adult with an advanced solid tumor such as melanoma, head and neck, liver or kidney cancer. The nucleotide sequence is TGTGCCAGCAGTCCTCCTGCGATGAGCTCCTACGAGCAGTACTTC. Its amino acids are CASSPPAMSSYEQYF.